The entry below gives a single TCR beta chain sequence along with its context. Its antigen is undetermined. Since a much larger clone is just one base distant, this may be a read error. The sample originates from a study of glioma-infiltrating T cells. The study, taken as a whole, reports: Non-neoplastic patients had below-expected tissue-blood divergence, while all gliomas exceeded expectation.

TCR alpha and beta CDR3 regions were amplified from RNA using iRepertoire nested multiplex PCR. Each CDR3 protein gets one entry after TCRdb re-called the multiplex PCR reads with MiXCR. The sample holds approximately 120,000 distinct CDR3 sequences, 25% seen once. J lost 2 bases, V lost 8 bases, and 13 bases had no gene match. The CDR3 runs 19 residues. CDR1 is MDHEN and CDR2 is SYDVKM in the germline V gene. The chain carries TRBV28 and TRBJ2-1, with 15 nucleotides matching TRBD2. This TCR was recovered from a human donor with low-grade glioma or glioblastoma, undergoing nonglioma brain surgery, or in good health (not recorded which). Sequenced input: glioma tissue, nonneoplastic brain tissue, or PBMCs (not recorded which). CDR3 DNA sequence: TGTGCCAGCTGTATAGGCGGGGGACTAGCGGGAGGAGCCTACAATGAGCAGTTCTTC. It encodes CASCIGGGLAGGAYNEQFF.